Below, 8 T cell receptor beta chains from the same sample are listed, as sequenced in a study of identifying expanded T cells in peripheral blood (dated by TCRdb to the late 2010s). Library preparation used the immunoSEQ multiplex PCR assay. The clones in this table, taken by TCRdb from immuneACCESS, are in-frame only. Not every clone is retained; where verified, under half of the shortfall comes from an unresolved V gene, and the cause of the rest is unknown. The table for this sample lists roughly 100,000 clones; approximately 88% of them were counted only once. The top ten constitute 13% to 15% of the sample. Sequencing input: blood. The receptors here all came from a person between 18 and 75 years old in good health.

J is TRBJ1-1 and V is TRBV4-2, with D possibly being TRBD1 (5 bases). CDR3 length: 14 residues. The germline V gene has CDR1 LGHNA and CDR2 YNFKEQ. Trimming removed 3 bases from V and 1 base from J, with 9 bases in between. CDR3 protein: CASSHLTENTEAFF. CDR3 DNA sequence: TGTGCCAGCAGCCACCTGACAGAGAACACTGAAGCTTTCTTT.

This chain links TRBV7-7 with TRBJ2-7, with D possibly being TRBD2 (7 bases). The ends were cut back, 2 bases at V and 5 bases at J, with 16 bases in the middle. The CDR3 consists of 15 residues. Germline CDR1 SSHAT, CDR2 FNYEAQ (reference sequence). CDR3 loop: CASSLRAGEGDEQYF. DNA of the CDR3: TGTGCCAGCAGCTTAAGGGCAGGGGAGGGCGACGAGCAGTACTTC. The whole variable domain, remainder taken from reference TRBV7-7 and TRBJ2-7, is GAGVSQSPRYKVTKRGQDVTLRCDPISSHATLYWYQQALGQGPEFLTYFNYEAQPDKSGLPSDRFSAERPEGSISTLTIQRTEQRDSAMYRCASSLRAGEGDEQYFGPGTRLTVT.

V and J are TRBV7-9 and TRBJ2-1; 10 nucleotides line up with TRBD1. Looked up from germline, CDR1 is SEHNR and CDR2 is FQNEAQ (reference sequence). Unmatched junction bases numbered 4, after V lost 7 bases and J lost 4 bases. This CDR3 comprises 14 residues. The CDR3 loop reads CASIPGQGYNEQFF. DNA of the CDR3: TGTGCCAGCATTCCGGGACAGGGGTACAATGAGCAGTTCTTC.

The chain combines TRBV5-1 with TRBJ2-3; TRBD2 aligns across 11 bases. The CDR3 covers 16 residues. From germline, CDR1 is SGHRS and CDR2 YFSETQ. Trimming cost V 4 bases and J 1 base; bases outside gene matches: 5. In DNA, the CDR3 is TGCGCCAGCAGCAACTCGGGACTAGCGGGCACAGATACGCAGTATTTT. Translating gives CASSNSGLAGTDTQYF.

The chain recombines TRBV4-3 with TRBJ2-7; D is perhaps TRBD1 or TRBD2 (7 bases each). CDR3 length: 14 residues. Germline V lookup: CDR1 LGHNA, CDR2 YSLEER. Trimming stripped 0 bases from V and 4 bases from J, with 10 bases between. CDR3: CASSQDRGGYEQYF. The DNA for the CDR3 is TGCGCCAGCAGCCAAGACAGGGGGGGGTACGAGCAGTACTTC.

This clone occurred once. This sequence joins TRBV6-6 and TRBJ1-5; D not resolved. V shed 1 base and J shed 0 bases, with 7 bases lying between them. Germline loops: CDR1 MNHNY, CDR2 SVGAGI (reference sequence). This CDR3 comprises 15 residues. CDR3 loop: CASSYWAPSNQPQHF. In DNA, the CDR3 is TGTGCCAGCAGTTACTGGGCACCTAGCAATCAGCCCCAGCATTTT.

The CDR3 nucleotides are TGTGCCAGCAGCACAACGTATCGGACTGAAGCTTTCTTT. This encodes CASSTTYRTEAFF. This chain links TRBV7-8 with TRBJ1-1; D is uncertain. The CDR3 runs to 13 residues. Between the trimmed V and J ends, which lost 5 bases and 5 bases, there was a span of 12 bases. Germline V lookup: CDR1 SGHVS, CDR2 FQNEAQ.

The CDR3 loop reads CASSGPGQGWTKNIQYF. The CDR3 region has the DNA TGTGCCAGCAGTGGACCGGGACAGGGTTGGACCAAAAACATTCAGTACTTC. The chain combines TRBV28 with TRBJ2-4, with 9 bases lining up with TRBD1. This CDR3 comprises 17 residues. Trimming removed 5 bases from V and 2 bases from J; junction bases left unmatched: 10. Germline V gene lookup returns CDR1 MDHEN and CDR2 SYDVKM.